This T cell receptor beta chain was observed in a study of CD8 T cells in ankylosing spondylitis. The germline V gene has CDR1 SGHAT and CDR2 FQNNGV. Trimming took 1 base from V and 7 from J, leaving 10 bases between them. This CDR3 has 13 amino acids. MiXCR was run by TCRdb on the 5' RACE reads, yielding one entry per CDR3 protein. This table has under 55,000 distinct CDR3 sequences, 6.5% to 9% appearing once. The V call is TRBV11-2, the J call TRBJ1-2; D is possibly TRBD1 (6 bases). Sequencing was done on a sample of blood, either unsorted or a sorted T cell fraction (not recorded which). The clonotype was recovered from a female donor with ankylosing spondylitis or in good health (not recorded which). The CDR3 loop reads CASSLAGATGYTF. The DNA for the CDR3 is TGTGCCAGCAGCTTAGCAGGGGCGACTGGCTACACCTTC.